This T cell receptor (beta chain) comes out of a study of regulatory T cells in long-lasting Graves disease (dated by TCRdb to about 2021). A note on the overall study: Patients with newly diagnosed Graves' disease had been on antithyroid drugs for under 3 months. Peripheral blood TCR sequencing and RNA sequencing compared persistent Graves' disease patients with newly diagnosed Graves' disease patients. The study was registered as a clinical trial and conducted in China. TCR sequencing covered about 13 persistent and 20 newly diagnosed Graves' disease patients, some 33 samples in total.

Libraries were constructed by multiplex PCR. Sequencing took place on an Illumina HiSeq 4000. TCR beta libraries were built with iRepertoire HTBI primers and Arm-PCR amplification of CDR3 regions. Gel purification was performed on PCR products prior to sequencing. The original methods were these. Gene usage analysis of CDR3 amino acid clonotypes relied on the 60 or so TRBV and 14 TRBJ segments identified across samples. Filtered high-quality paired reads were merged into contigs using COPE and FqMerger. BLAST was used to align contigs to IMGT TRBV, TRBD and TRBJ reference genes, with CDR3 defined following IMGT. Any clonotype with a frequency above 0.1% was counted as a highly expanded clone. Shannon entropy served as the measure of repertoire diversity, while the Gini coefficient captured V-J evenness. A clonotype found in more than one individual was treated as public. TCRdb's own reprocessing of the public reads used fastp at Q25 and MiXCR and kept productive beta chains. Each CDR3 protein gets just one entry, which takes the most common genes and DNA from the rows behind it. The V and J calls shown here were made by TCRdb, not taken from the authors' results. In this sample the table shows about 540,000 distinct CDR3 sequences, around an eighth of which occur a single time. 10% of the sample belongs to the ten largest clones.

Overall study results and their limits: Sequencing and analysis were restricted to the TCR beta chain. More public clonotypes were shared among persistent patients (under 3,000) than among newly diagnosed patients (966). Persistent disease showed preferential use of TRBV28, TRBJ1-2 and TRBJ2-5, whereas newly diagnosed disease favored TRBV20-1 and TRBJ2-1. The study examined only peripheral blood because the primary lesion, thyroid tissue, could not be accessed. Persistent Graves' disease patients showed lower TCR Shannon entropy and fewer highly expanded clones than newly diagnosed patients, suggesting clonal expansion. As a limitation, the authors acknowledged that the small sample size may reduce accuracy.

There are many counts of this clonotype. The clone's antigen remains unknown. The input lacks base qualities; no much larger clone sits a single base away. The germline V and J ends show losses of 5 bases and 7 bases respectively, and no gene match explains 8 bases of the junction. Counted from cysteine to phenylalanine, this CDR3 has 15 amino acids. Of all the DNA, just the CDR3 is kept, 45 bases in frame from base 1. Via the germline V gene (reference sequence), CDR1 is DFQATT and CDR2 SNEGSKA. The time point tag for this specimen amounts to: newly diagnosed GD, antithyroid drugs for less than 3 months. For both TCR sequencing and RNA sequencing, RNA was extracted from PBMCs using TRIzol. The diagnosis of Graves' disease followed American Thyroid Association guidelines. Patients were recruited from an endocrinology department in Xi'an, China. Each patient gave 7 to 9.5 milliliters of peripheral blood, collected in an EDTA anticoagulant tube. Ficoll Paque Plus density gradient separation was used to isolate PBMCs, and no further T cell sorting was done. An Agilent 2100 Bioanalyzer and agarose gel were used to check RNA quality, while a NanoDrop 2000 measured RNA concentration.

Another study also made use of these data, one on T cells in Graves' hyperthyroidism and ophthalmopathy. The second study reports: Stable Graves' hyperthyroidism was defined as the absence of progression to ophthalmopathy over 18 months of follow-up. Hyperthyroidism patients were newly diagnosed, with disease duration under 2 months, and aged 18 to 65 years. Exclusion was applied to patients with uncontrolled infections, other autoimmune diseases, pregnancy or lactation. Clinical symptoms, serum thyroxine and TRAb, thyroid ultrasound, and orbital computed tomography formed the basis for the diagnoses. For the first round of RT-PCR on the TCR CDR3, the HTBI primer set was used together with the Qiagen OneStep RT-PCR kit. Most expanded thyroid clonotypes (frequency above 0.001) were also detected in blood, suggesting blood repertoires may reflect thyroid immune responses. A 13 V-J signature model separated ophthalmopathy from stable hyperthyroidism, with 87.88% sensitivity and roughly 82% specificity in cross-validation and 80%/75% in testing. In validation, the model predicted progression to ophthalmopathy with roughly 70% sensitivity and 72.22% specificity, a median of around 6.6 months before onset. TCR V-J signatures able to tell the groups apart were searched for in a discovery cohort of approximately 95 patients, of whom over 40 had Graves' ophthalmopathy and 57 had stable Graves' hyperthyroidism. Whether ophthalmopathy could be predicted prospectively was tested in an independent validation cohort made up of under 20 hyperthyroidism patients plus 17 patients who later progressed to ophthalmopathy. The approximately 100 discovery patients were randomly divided into training and test sets at a 7:3 ratio. In addition, the study compared T-cell repertoires in thyroid tissue and in blood from roughly 6 Graves' hyperthyroidism patients. After sampling, hyperthyroidism patients received methimazole starting at 30 mg daily, and ophthalmopathy patients received high-dose intravenous methylprednisolone. Libraries were constructed in a second round of multiplex PCR, after which size selection and purification were carried out. Libraries were sequenced paired-end with 100 bp reads on an Illumina HiSeq2000. SOAPnuke was used to process the raw data, removing reads that contained adapters or uncalled bases, had a mean Phred below 15, or lacked an exact match to the constant primer or identifier. High-quality paired reads were merged with COPE v1.2.5, and unique nucleotide sequences were defined as clonotypes. MiTCR v1.1 was used to align clonotypes to the IMGT TRBV, TRBD and TRBJ reference segments. The analysis included only V-J combinations with a frequency above 0.0001, which together covered around 99% of the repertoires. A TCS score was defined as the ratio between F50 (clonal expansion) and ExV (chaos), using BLOSUM62-based TCRdist between CDR3 peptides within each V-J. Welch's t-statistics and random forest reduced around 550 V-J features to 10 to 15, which were used in a naive Bayes classifier (R e1071). No statistical method was used to set the sample size in advance, and investigators knew the group allocation. The paper describes TCR Vbeta CDR3 sequencing of 120 to 150 peripheral blood samples, made up of 40 to 45 ophthalmopathy patients, roughly 75 hyperthyroidism patients and about 17 progressor patients.

The material sequenced was peripheral blood mononuclear cells (PBMCs), taken at new diagnosis, from a patient treated with antithyroid drugs. The V and J genes are TRBV20-1 and TRBJ2-1; 13 bases in the middle match TRBD2. The clonotype comes from a man aged 25-45 years with Graves disease. Donor details come from another sample of the same person, matched by shared clones. The CDR3 has the sequence CSAWAGTSGTNEQFF. The DNA sequence is TGCAGTGCTTGGGCCGGGACTAGCGGGACGAATGAGCAGTTCTTC.